This TCR beta chain emerged from a study of beta chain features in type 1 diabetes. As to this clone: The sample carries other DNA sequences with the same CDR3.

cDNA synthesis used the whole RNA isolate, giving expressed TCRB sequences. Sequenced by immunoSEQ multiplex PCR; TCRdb stores in-frame clones only, minus some. The sample records hundreds of thousands of clones, 11% to 15% being singletons. V lost 3 bases to trimming and J lost 1 base, with 9 bases between them. Germline V gene lookup returns CDR1 KGHSH and CDR2 LQKENI. This CDR3 spans 15 amino acids. The clonotype originates from a woman in her forties in good health. Sequencing used naive CD4+ T cells from blood. This chain links TRBV18 with TRBJ2-2, with D possibly being TRBD1 (5 bases). Here the CDR3 DNA reads TGTGCCAGCTCACCCGACAGACAGAACACCGGGGAGCTGTTTTTT. Protein product: CASSPDRQNTGELFF.